The entry below gives a single T cell receptor (beta chain) sequence along with its context. Its target is unknown. This entry comes from a study of radiation and T cells in renal cell carcinoma. Germline V gives CDR1 SGHNT, CDR2 YYREEE (reference sequence). V was clipped by 4 bases and J by 7 bases; unmatched bases: 3. CDR3 length: 13 amino acids. This table comes from immunoSEQ multiplex PCR, and its TCRdb copy is limited to in-frame clones, with some not included. The sample yields fewer than 150,000 clones, more than 70% seen once. General study results and limits: In blood, top tumor clones expanded by 2 weeks, shrinking by 4.

As for time point: blood 2 weeks post-SBRT. The treatment is: 15 Gy SBRT to primary tumor, nephrectomy 4 weeks later. The sample here was blood, taken from a patient whose treatment included radiotherapy and nephrectomy. This chain connects TRBV5-4 to TRBJ2-4; 9 bases are shared with TRBD2. The clonotype was recovered from a woman in her 70s with renal cell carcinoma. The CDR3: CASSGAGGNIQYF. For the CDR3, the DNA is TGTGCCAGCAGCGGTGCGGGGGGGAACATTCAGTACTTC.